Below, 2 T cell receptor beta chains from the same sample are listed, as sequenced in a study of cytomegalovirus exposure and HLA in healthy donors. The PCR made use of 60 Vbeta and 13 Jbeta primers. Sequencing was performed with immunoSEQ multiplex PCR; in TCRdb, only in-frame clones are kept and a portion is missing. This listing includes tens of thousands of clones. The sample consisted of PBMCs. The receptors shown here come from a female donor in good health and CMV-seropositive.

The V and J genes are TRBV6-1 and TRBJ2-7; D ambiguous. CDR1 and CDR2 (germline): MNHNS, SASEGT. Trimming pared 1 base from V and 3 bases from J, leaving 7 bases between. CDR3 size: 13 residues. CDR3 residues: CASSEVPVYEQYF. The CDR3 region has the DNA TGTGCCAGCAGTGAAGTCCCAGTCTACGAGCAGTACTTC.

The genes are TRBV5-1 and TRBJ1-2; 7 bases fit TRBD1. The CDR3 runs 14 residues. Germline V gives CDR1 SGHRS, CDR2 YFSETQ. The J segment lost 4 bases and the V segment lost 2 bases, leaving 5 bases of the junction unmatched. This chain's CDR3 is CASSLEGALYGYTF. CDR3 nucleotides: TGCGCCAGCAGCTTAGAGGGGGCCCTCTATGGCTACACCTTC.